This T cell receptor (beta chain) was found in a study of T cell repertoires in cytomegalovirus infection. Overall study context: It was the public TCR beta signatures that indicated both CMV infection and matching HLA type.

TCRdb reprocessed the reads with MiXCR, giving one entry per CDR3 protein. Of around 530,000 distinct CDR3 sequences in the sample, about 26% were seen once. Broader study findings: HLA-C-restricted CMV clonotypes gave the most frequent clonotype in two of eight donors. Identification of carriers of CMV plus the relevant HLA was performed using cumulative public TCR beta family frequency.

On this clonotype: The antigen is undetermined.

CDR1 DFQATT and CDR2 SNEGSKA come from the germline V gene (reference sequence). CDR3 size: 13 residues. Between the trimmed V and J ends, which lost 7 bases and 2 bases, there was a span of 15 bases. The material sequenced was PBMCs. The chain couples TRBV20-1 to TRBJ2-7; D may correspond to TRBD1 or TRBD2 (5 bases each). The TCR comes from a human donor in good health (CMV status not recorded). Some clones in this sample may be carry-over from other donors' samples. As DNA, the CDR3 is TGCAGTGGCCCTAAATGGGGGACCTACGAGCAGTACTTC. Translating gives CSGPKWGTYEQYF.